This TCR beta chain was found in a study of neoadjuvant anti-PD-1 for oral cavity cancer. The repertoire was sequenced with immunoSEQ multiplex PCR; TCRdb's copy has only in-frame clones and lacks some. This table has some 15,000 clones, 55% to 75% appearing once. The CDR3 has 14 amino acids. The V end lost 11 bases, the J end lost 4 bases, and 18 bases lay between the germline ends. The germline V gene has CDR1 MGHDK and CDR2 SYGVNS. This clone was seen just once. V usage is TRBV25-1 and J usage is TRBJ1-3; the D is unclear. The source material was PBMCs, sampled before nivolumab (anti-PD-1) treatment. The sequence came from a person between 40 and 85 years old with oral cavity squamous cell carcinoma. Here the CDR3 DNA reads TGTGCCCCCTCCGGTAGTACATCGGGAAACACCATATATTTT. Its translation is CAPSGSTSGNTIYF.